This T cell receptor (beta chain) was sequenced for a study of long-term antiretroviral therapy in people with HIV. Assay version v3.0 of immunoSEQ was used, and it was run at survey level. Profiled with immunoSEQ multiplex PCR; TCRdb holds only in-frame clones, not every one. The data show fewer than 40,000 clones, roughly 78% seen once. Germline loops: CDR1 MNHEY, CDR2 SMNVEV (reference sequence). This CDR3 comprises 15 residues. V lost 0 bases and J 3 bases, leaving 12 bases between the germline ends. On this clone itself: Its specificity is not known.

Study-wide results and caveats: Blood, drawn from about 2003 to 2017, may reflect older ART regimens. Pre-ART expanded TRB clones stayed dominant throughout, though often decreasing after ART.

Each HIV-infected participant was given treatment in the United States. Samples held about 0.95-10 million cryopreserved PBMC, and DNA extraction followed. The TCR was taken from a young man with HIV. The gene calls are TRBV27 and TRBJ2-7; D might be TRBD1 or TRBD2, each matching 5 bases. The input for sequencing was unsorted PBMCs, taken 3.4 years after starting antiretroviral therapy. The CDR3 region is CASSLSGELGYEQYF. The CDR3 coding sequence is TGTGCCAGCAGTTTATCGGGGGAACTGGGCTACGAGCAGTACTTC.